The 5 T cell receptor beta chains presented below share a single source sample, sequenced in a study of vaccination and CD4 T cells after COVID-19. Antigens of these TCRs are unknown. Cultured CD4+ T cell DNA underwent sequencing with the Oncomine TCR Beta short-read assay. TCRdb independently ran MiXCR on the PCR reads; one entry per CDR3 protein. The profile shows about 3,500 distinct CDR3 sequences, 32% of them singletons. As for treatment: approximately 10-day PBMC culture with coronavirus spike peptide pools or control peptides (ViraFEST assay). The sequencing sample was made of CD4+ T cells from blood, cultured in vitro. The source of these receptors is a human donor who had recovered from COVID-19.

The sample holds a few counts of this clonotype. The chain combines TRBV18 with TRBJ1-2; TRBD1 is a possible D gene (6 bases). This CDR3 has 14 amino acids. Germline CDR1 is KGHSH and CDR2 is LQKENI. Trimming pared 3 bases from V and 7 bases from J, leaving 15 bases between. The CDR3 sequence: CASSPPEQGRGYTF. CDR3 DNA sequence: TGTGCCAGCTCACCGCCAGAACAGGGTCGTGGCTACACCTTC.

The chain employs TRBV5-1 and TRBJ2-3; TRBD1 is a possible D gene (7 bases). This CDR3 has 15 amino acids. V lost 4 bases and J lost 5, with 17 bases in between. CDR1 and CDR2 (germline): SGHRS, YFSETQ. Here the CDR3 DNA reads TGCGCCAGCAGCCCAAACAGGGGAGGCGTAGATACGCAGTATTTT. Translated, it gives CASSPNRGGVDTQYF.

Points on this clonotype: This sequence may be a read error, since a much larger clone differs from it by one base. This chain links TRBV20-1 with TRBJ1-3, with 9 bases fitting TRBD1. Per the germline V gene, CDR1 is DFQATT and CDR2 is SNEGSKA (reference sequence). The CDR3 is 13 residues long. The chain's CDR3 is CSASQGAGNTIHF. CDR3 DNA: TGCAGTGCTTCACAGGGGGCTGGAAACACCATACATTTT.

This clonotype was detected a few times. This chain joins TRBV20-1 and TRBJ2-3; D gene unclear. The germline V gene has CDR1 DFQATT and CDR2 SNEGSKA (reference sequence). Trimming cost V 5 bases and J 3 bases, with 6 bases left between them. CDR3 length equals 11 residues. This CDR3 is CSAQITDTQYF. The CDR3 DNA follows: TGCAGTGCTCAGATAACAGATACGCAGTATTTT.

This clonotype was found a few times. The rearrangement uses TRBV6-1 and TRBJ2-7; 9 positions agree with TRBD1. The CDR3 spans 14 residues. Per germline, CDR1 MNHNS and CDR2 SASEGT. Losses at the gene ends were 7 bases for V and 5 bases for J; bases not matched to a gene: 9. The CDR3 nucleotides read TGTGCCAGCATGGGGACAGGGATTCTCAACGAGCAGTACTTC. Its translation: CASMGTGILNEQYF.